These 7 T cell receptor beta chains were sequenced from one sample in a study of T cell repertoires in breast cancer. Primers covering all TCR V genes were used in emulsion RT-PCR on CD8+ T cells. Blocking oligonucleotides added to a second nested PCR suppressed unpaired genes. TCRdb independently ran MiXCR on the emulsion pairing reads; one entry per CDR3 protein. The table lists some 37,000 distinct CDR3 sequences, under 60% of them singletons, with roughly 60% in the top ten. Sequencing input: CD8+ T cells. The receptors originated from a pool of human donors with breast cancer or a healthy control (not recorded which).

This sequence joins TRBV6-1 and TRBJ1-5, with TRBD1 identical over 9 bases. The CDR3 runs to 16 residues. Germline V lookup: CDR1 MNHNS, CDR2 SASEGT. V trimming: 6 bases; J trimming: 4 bases; junction bases outside the gene matches: 10. This CDR3 reads CASRPGPTGGNQPQHF. For the CDR3, the DNA is TGTGCCAGCAGACCCGGTCCGACAGGGGGAAATCAGCCCCAGCATTTT.

The chain links TRBV11-2 to TRBJ2-3; TRBD1 agrees at 9 bases. Germline assignment: CDR1 SGHAT and CDR2 FQNNGV. The V and J ends lost 0 bases and 2 bases, in that order; junction bases with no gene match: 9. The CDR3 is 18 residues long. In nucleotides, the CDR3 is TGTGCCAGCAGCTTAGATCTTAGGGGACAGGGTCCCACAGATACGCAGTATTTT. This encodes CASSLDLRGQGPTDTQYF.

By share, this clonotype counts as medium-sized. The rearrangement joins TRBV25-1 to TRBJ1-1; D is possibly TRBD1 (5 bases). V lost 0 bases, J lost 4 bases, and 9 bases lay in between. Germline V CDR1 and CDR2: MGHDK, SYGVNS. This CDR3 contains 14 residues. CDR3 protein: CASSEYGRATEAFF. The CDR3 nucleotides are TGTGCCAGCAGTGAATACGGCAGGGCCACTGAAGCTTTCTTT.

The CDR3 spells CSAFFGTTEAFF. DNA for the CDR3: TGCAGTGCTTTTTTCGGGACGACTGAAGCTTTCTTT. V gene TRBV20-1 combines with J gene TRBJ1-1; D perhaps matches TRBD1 (5 bases). Trimming removed 5 bases at V and 5 bases at J, with 12 bases between. Germline CDR1 DFQATT, CDR2 SNEGSKA (reference sequence). This CDR3 region has 12 residues.

The genes are TRBV24-1 and TRBJ2-5, with D perhaps TRBD2 (6 bases). V was shortened by 3 bases and J by 0 bases, with 13 bases between the two germline ends. The CDR3 has 16 residues. Germline CDR1 reads KGHDR; CDR2 reads SFDVKD. The CDR3 is CATSDSGGGYQETQYF. CDR3 nucleotide sequence: TGTGCCACCAGTGATAGTGGCGGAGGGTACCAAGAGACCCAGTACTTC.

V gene TRBV20-1 combines with J gene TRBJ2-3; 9 nucleotides align to TRBD2. Per germline, CDR1 DFQATT and CDR2 SNEGSKA (reference sequence). V dropped 1 base and J dropped 5; count of bases not matched to a gene: 19. This CDR3 is built from 19 residues. CDR3 DNA sequence: TGCAGTGCTAGAGTCCCCACGGGGGGCGGGAGGGCCTTTGGAGATACGCAGTATTTT. This sequence encodes CSARVPTGGGRAFGDTQYF.

V usage is TRBV6-2 or TRBV6-3 and J usage is TRBJ2-5, with TRBD1 matching over 8 bases. The CDR3 consists of 14 residues. Germline CDR1 is MNHEY and CDR2 is SVGEGT. Germline trimming cut 7 bases from V and 4 bases from J; bases unmatched to any gene: 8. CDR3 sequence: CASTFDGTGETQYF. DNA of the CDR3: TGTGCCAGCACCTTTGACGGGACAGGAGAGACCCAGTACTTC.